This record covers a single T cell receptor (beta chain). What it binds is not known. The V gene's germline CDR1 is LNHDA and CDR2 SQIVND (reference sequence). This CDR3 region has 12 residues. The V end lost 4 bases, the J end lost 10 bases, and 8 bases lay between the germline ends. Library construction for TCR beta used iRepertoire HTBI primers and Arm-PCR of CDR3 regions. TCRdb used MiXCR to reprocess the multiplex PCR reads, holding one entry per CDR3 protein. The data show under 700,000 distinct CDR3 sequences, about 16% seen once. Time point of the sample: newly diagnosed GD, antithyroid drugs for less than 3 months. RNA extracted from PBMCs served as the sequencing template. This record comes from a study of regulatory T cells in long-lasting Graves disease. Study findings and constraints: Small numbers of samples may have cut accuracy. The work looked only at peripheral blood and did not look at thyroid tissue.

The sample was also linked to a second study, of T cells in Graves' hyperthyroidism and ophthalmopathy.

The chain has TRBV19 and TRBJ1-6, with D unclear. This specimen was peripheral blood mononuclear cells (PBMCs), taken at new diagnosis, from a patient treated with antithyroid drugs. The source of this sequence is a woman aged 40-65 years with Graves disease. CDR3: CASSRTRSPLHF. DNA for the CDR3: TGTGCCAGTAGTAGAACCAGGTCACCCCTCCACTTT.